This T cell receptor (beta chain) was identified in a study of shared clonotypes between healthy human individuals. Data came from immunoSEQ multiplex PCR; TCRdb stores just in-frame clones and leaves some out. This table has 400,000 to 600,000 clones, around 75% appearing once. J was trimmed by 0 bases and V by 5 bases; bases with no gene match: 10. The CDR3 has 19 residues. The germline gives CDR1 SGHTA, CDR2 FQGTGA. This clone was seen only once. Its antigen is undetermined. Study results and caveats: A small donor pool kept down the genetic and exposure-history diversity that was represented.

This TCR was recovered from a woman aged 40 to 49 in good health. Some clones in this sample may be carry-over from other donors' samples. Sequencing was performed on PBMCs. V is TRBV7-3 and J is TRBJ2-2, with TRBD2 identical over 12 bases. In DNA form, the CDR3 reads TGTGCCAGCAGCCCAAGGGCTAGCGGGAGGGACTCGAACACCGGGGAGCTGTTTTTT. Amino acids: CASSPRASGRDSNTGELFF.